The sequence of this TCR beta chain was determined in a study of blood T cell repertoires in COVID-19. In the authors' methods: The authors estimated nucleated cell counts from reference gene primer amplification. The protocol was immunoSEQ multiplex PCR, while the TCRdb copy is restricted to in-frame clones and leaves out a portion. That table gives V, J and clone size, and the DNA gave D and trimming. The sample shows 95,000 to 150,000 clones, around 89% of them seen only once. The V and J ends lost 2 bases and 3 bases, in that order; junction bases with no gene match: 4. Per the germline V gene, CDR1 is KGHDR and CDR2 is SFDVKD. The CDR3 contains 16 residues.

V is TRBV24-1 and J is TRBJ2-1, with 9 bases matching TRBD1. The clonotype comes from a man aged 45 to 65 with acute or convalescent COVID-19. Sequencing was carried out using peripheral blood. CDR3 sequence: CATSDSGQGNYNEQFF. Written as DNA, the CDR3 is TGTGCCACCAGTGATTCGGGACAGGGAAACTACAATGAGCAGTTCTTC.